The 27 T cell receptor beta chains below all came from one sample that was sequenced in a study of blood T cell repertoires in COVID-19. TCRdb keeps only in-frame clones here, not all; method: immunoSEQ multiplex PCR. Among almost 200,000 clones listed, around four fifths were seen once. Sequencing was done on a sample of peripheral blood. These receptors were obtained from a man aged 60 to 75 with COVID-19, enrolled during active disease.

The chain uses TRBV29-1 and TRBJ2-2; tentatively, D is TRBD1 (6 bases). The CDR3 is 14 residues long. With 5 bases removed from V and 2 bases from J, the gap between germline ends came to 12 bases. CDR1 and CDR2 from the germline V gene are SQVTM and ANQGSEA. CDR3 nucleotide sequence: TGCAGCGTTTCTCGACAGGAAAACACCGGGGAGCTGTTTTTT. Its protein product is CSVSRQENTGELFF.

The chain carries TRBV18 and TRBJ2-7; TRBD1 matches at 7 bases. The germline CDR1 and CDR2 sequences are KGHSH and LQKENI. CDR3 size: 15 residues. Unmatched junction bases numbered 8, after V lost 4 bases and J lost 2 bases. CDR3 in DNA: TGTGCCAGCTCACTCGAAGGGACAGTGGCCTACGAGCAGTACTTC. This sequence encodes CASSLEGTVAYEQYF. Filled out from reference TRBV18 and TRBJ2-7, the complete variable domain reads NAGVMQNPRHLVRRRGQEARLRCSPMKGHSHVYWYRQLPEEGLKFMVYLQKENIIDESGMPKERFSAEFPKEGPSILRIQQVVRGDSAAYFCASSLEGTVAYEQYFGPGTRLTVT.

CDR3 amino acids: CASSRPDGKKGYTF. CDR3 sequence (DNA): TGTGCCAGCAGCCGCCCGGACGGGAAAAAGGGCTACACCTTC. This rearrangement joins TRBV5-4 to TRBJ1-2; the D is unclear. Germline V lookup: CDR1 SGHNT, CDR2 YYREEE (reference sequence). The CDR3 covers 14 residues. V was cut by 4 bases and J by 8 bases, with 18 bases left in between. The variable domain in full, completed from reference TRBV5-4 and TRBJ1-2, reads ETGVTQSPTHLIKTRGQQVTLRCSSQSGHNTVSWYQQALGQGPQFIFQYYREEENGRGNFPPRFSGLQFPNYSSELNVNALELDDSALYLCASSRPDGKKGYTFGSGTRLTVV.

The CDR3: CSARDSPYQPQHF. Here the CDR3 DNA reads TGCAGCGCCCGGGACTCACCATATCAGCCCCAGCATTTT. V gene TRBV29-1 combines with J gene TRBJ1-5; tentatively, D is TRBD1 (5 bases). Germline assignment: CDR1 SQVTM and CDR2 ANQGSEA. CDR3 length equals 13 residues. V was shortened by 7 bases and J by 5 bases, with 15 bases between the two germline ends. The full variable domain, rest sourced from reference TRBV29-1 and TRBJ1-5, is SAVISQKPSRDICQRGTSLTIQCQVDSQVTMMFWYRQQPGQSLTLIATANQGSEATYESGFVIDKFPISRPNLTFSTLTVSNMSPEDSSIYLCSARDSPYQPQHFGDGTRLSIL.

CDR3 DNA sequence: TGTGCCAGCTCACCTTTCGGGGGTTTCGACGAGCAGTACTTC. Translating gives CASSPFGGFDEQYF. The rearrangement uses TRBV18 and TRBJ2-7; the D gene is possibly TRBD2 (6 bases). The germline CDR1 and CDR2 sequences are KGHSH and LQKENI. V was shortened by 3 bases and J by 5 bases, with 14 bases between the two germline ends. The CDR3 runs to 14 residues.

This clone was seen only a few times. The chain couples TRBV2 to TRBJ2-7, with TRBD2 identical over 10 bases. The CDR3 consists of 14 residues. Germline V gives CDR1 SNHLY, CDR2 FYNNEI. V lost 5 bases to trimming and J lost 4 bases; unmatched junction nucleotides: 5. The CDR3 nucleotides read TGTGCCAGCAGTCCGGGACTAGCGCGTTACGAGCAGTACTTC. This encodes CASSPGLARYEQYF.

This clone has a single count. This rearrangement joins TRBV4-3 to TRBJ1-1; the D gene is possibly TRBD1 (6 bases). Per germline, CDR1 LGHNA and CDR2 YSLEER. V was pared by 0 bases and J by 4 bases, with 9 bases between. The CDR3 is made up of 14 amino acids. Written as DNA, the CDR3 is TGCGCCAGCAGCCAAGAAAGAGGGGGCACTGAAGCTTTCTTT. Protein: CASSQERGGTEAFF.

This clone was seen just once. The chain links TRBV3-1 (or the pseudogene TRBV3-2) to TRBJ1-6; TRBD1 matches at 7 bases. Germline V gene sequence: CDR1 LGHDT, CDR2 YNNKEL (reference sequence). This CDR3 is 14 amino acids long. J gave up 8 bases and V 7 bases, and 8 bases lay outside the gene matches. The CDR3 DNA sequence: TGTGCCAGCACCAGGGGGGCATATGATTCACCCCTCCACTTT. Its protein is CASTRGAYDSPLHF.

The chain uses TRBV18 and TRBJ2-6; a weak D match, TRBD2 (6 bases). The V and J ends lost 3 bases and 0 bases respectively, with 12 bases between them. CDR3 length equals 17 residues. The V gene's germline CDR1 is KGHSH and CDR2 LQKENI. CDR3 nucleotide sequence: TGTGCCAGCTCACCCCGGGGGACTCGCTCTGGGGCCAACGTCCTGACTTTC. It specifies CASSPRGTRSGANVLTF.

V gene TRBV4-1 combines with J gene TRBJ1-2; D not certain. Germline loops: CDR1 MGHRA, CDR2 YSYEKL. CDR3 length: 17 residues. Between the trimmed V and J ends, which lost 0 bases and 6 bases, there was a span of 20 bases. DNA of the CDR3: TGCGCCAGCAGCCAAGATCCCCGGTTGGAAGGGAGGCATGGCTACACCTTC. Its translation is CASSQDPRLEGRHGYTF.

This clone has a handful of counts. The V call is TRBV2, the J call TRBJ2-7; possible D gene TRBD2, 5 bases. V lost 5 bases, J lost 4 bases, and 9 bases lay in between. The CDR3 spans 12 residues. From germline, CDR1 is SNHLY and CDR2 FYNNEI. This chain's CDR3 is CASSSSGYEQYF. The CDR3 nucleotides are TGTGCCAGCAGTTCCAGCGGATACGAGCAGTACTTC.

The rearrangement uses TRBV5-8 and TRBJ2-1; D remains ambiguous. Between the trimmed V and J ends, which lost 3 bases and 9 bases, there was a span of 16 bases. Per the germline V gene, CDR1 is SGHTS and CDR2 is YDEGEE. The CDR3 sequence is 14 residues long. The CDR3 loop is CASSSWASLLEQFF. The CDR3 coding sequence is TGTGCCAGCAGCTCTTGGGCCTCCCTCCTTGAGCAGTTCTTC. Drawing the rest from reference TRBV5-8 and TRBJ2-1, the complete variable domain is EAGVTQSPTHLIKTRGQQATLRCSPISGHTSVYWYQQALGLGLQFLLWYDEGEERNRGNFPPRFSGRQFPNYSSELNVNALELEDSALYLCASSSWASLLEQFFGPGTRLTVL.

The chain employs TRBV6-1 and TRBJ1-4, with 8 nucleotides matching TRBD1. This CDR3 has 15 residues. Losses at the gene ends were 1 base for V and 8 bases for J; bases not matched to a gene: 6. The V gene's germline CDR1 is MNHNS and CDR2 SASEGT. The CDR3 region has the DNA TGTGCCAGCAGTGAAGAACAGGGGGGCAGGGAAAAACTGTTTTTT. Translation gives CASSEEQGGREKLFF.

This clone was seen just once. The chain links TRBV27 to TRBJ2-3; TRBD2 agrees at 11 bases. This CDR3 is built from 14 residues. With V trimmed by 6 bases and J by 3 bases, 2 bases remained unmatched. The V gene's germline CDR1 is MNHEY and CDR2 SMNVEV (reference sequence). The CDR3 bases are TGTGCCAGCAGCTCTAGCGGGAGGACAGATACGCAGTATTTT. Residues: CASSSSGRTDTQYF.

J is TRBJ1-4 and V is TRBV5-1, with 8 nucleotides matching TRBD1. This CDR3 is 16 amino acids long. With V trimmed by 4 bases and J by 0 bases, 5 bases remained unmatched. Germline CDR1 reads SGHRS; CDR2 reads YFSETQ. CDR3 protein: CASSPQGAATNEKLFF. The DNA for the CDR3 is TGCGCCAGCAGCCCCCAGGGGGCCGCAACTAATGAAAAACTGTTTTTT.

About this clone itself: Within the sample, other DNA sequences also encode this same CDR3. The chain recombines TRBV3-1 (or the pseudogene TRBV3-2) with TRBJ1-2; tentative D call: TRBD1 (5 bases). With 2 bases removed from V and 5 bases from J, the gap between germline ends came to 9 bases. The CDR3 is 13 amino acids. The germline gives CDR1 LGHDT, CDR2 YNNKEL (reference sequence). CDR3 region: CASSQQGGYGYTF. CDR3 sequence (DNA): TGTGCCAGCAGCCAACAGGGCGGATATGGCTACACCTTC.

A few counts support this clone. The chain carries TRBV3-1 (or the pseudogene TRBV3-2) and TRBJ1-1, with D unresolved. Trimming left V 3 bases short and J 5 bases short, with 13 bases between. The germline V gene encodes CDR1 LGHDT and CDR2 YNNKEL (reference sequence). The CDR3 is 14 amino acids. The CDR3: CASSQSGRRTEAFF. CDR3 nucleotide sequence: TGTGCCAGCAGCCAGTCGGGGAGGCGGACTGAAGCTTTCTTT.

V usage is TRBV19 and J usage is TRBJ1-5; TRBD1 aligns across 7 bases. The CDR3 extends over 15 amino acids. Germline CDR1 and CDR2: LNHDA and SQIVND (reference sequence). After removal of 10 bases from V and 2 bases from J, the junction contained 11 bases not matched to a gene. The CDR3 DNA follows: TGTGCCACCTCGGACAGGTGGGCGGGCAATCAGCCCCAGCATTTT. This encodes CATSDRWAGNQPQHF.

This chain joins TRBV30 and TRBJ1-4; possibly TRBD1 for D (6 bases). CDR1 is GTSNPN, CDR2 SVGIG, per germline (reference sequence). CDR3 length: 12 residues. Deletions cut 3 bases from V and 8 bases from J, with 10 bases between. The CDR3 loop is CAWRRQGEKLFF. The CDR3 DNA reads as TGTGCCTGGAGGCGGCAGGGGGAAAAACTGTTTTTT.

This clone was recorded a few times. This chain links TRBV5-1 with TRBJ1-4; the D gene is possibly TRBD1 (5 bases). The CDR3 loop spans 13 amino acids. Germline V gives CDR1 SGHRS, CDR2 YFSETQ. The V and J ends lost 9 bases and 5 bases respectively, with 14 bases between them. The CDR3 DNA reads TGCGCCACCAAAGGGCAGGGCAATGAAAAACTGTTTTTT. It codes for CATKGQGNEKLFF.

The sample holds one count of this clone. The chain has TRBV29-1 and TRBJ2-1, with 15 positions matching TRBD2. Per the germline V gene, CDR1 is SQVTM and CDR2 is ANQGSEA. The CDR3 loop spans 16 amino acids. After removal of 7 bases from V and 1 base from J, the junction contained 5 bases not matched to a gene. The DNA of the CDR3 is TGCAGCGCTGGACTAGCGGGAGGGATATCCTACAATGAGCAGTTCTTC. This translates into CSAGLAGGISYNEQFF.

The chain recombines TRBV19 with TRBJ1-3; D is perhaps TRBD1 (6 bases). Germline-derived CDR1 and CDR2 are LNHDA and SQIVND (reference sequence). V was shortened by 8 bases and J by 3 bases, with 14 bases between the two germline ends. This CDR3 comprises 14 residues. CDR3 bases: TGTGCCAGTGCAACAGGGTATCGTGGAAACACCATATATTTT. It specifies CASATGYRGNTIYF.

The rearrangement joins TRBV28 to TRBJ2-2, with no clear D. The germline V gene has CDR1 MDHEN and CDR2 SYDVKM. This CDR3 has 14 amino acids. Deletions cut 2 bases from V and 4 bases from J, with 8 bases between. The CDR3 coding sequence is TGTGCCAGCAGTTTAAGTGGCGGCACCGGGGAGCTGTTTTTT. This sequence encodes CASSLSGGTGELFF.

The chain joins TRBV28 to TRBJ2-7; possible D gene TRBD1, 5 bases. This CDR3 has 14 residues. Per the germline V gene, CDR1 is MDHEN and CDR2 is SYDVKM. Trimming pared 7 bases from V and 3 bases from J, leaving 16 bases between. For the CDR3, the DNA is TGTGCCAGCATCGATGGGGCAGGTTACTACGAGCAGTACTTC. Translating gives CASIDGAGYYEQYF.

The CDR3 sequence: CASSEAGGYEQYF. The CDR3, as DNA: TGTGCCAGCAGTGAGGCAGGGGGCTACGAGCAGTACTTC. The chain combines TRBV25-1 with TRBJ2-7; 7 nucleotides align to TRBD1. Unmatched junction bases numbered 2, after V lost 3 bases and J lost 3 bases. Germline values: CDR1 MGHDK, CDR2 SYGVNS. The CDR3 is 13 amino acids.

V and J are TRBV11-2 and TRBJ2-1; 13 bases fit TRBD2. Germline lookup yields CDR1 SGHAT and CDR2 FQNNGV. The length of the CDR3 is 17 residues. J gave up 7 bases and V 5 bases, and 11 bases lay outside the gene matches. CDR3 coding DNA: TGTGCCAGCAGCCGAGGGACTAGCGGGAATATATTTAATGAGCAGTTCTTC. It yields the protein CASSRGTSGNIFNEQFF.

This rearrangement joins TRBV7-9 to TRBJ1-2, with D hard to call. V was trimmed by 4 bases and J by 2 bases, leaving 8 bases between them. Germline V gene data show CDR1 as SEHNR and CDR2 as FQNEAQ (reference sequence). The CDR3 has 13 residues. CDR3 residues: CASSSTTNYGYTF. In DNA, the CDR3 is TGTGCCAGCAGCTCAACAACGAACTATGGCTACACCTTC.